One and the same sample provided the 15 T cell receptor beta chains below, sequenced in a study of regulatory T cells in long-lasting Graves disease. Arm-PCR of CDR3 regions with iRepertoire HTBI primers generated TCR beta libraries. TCRdb analysed the multiplex PCR reads with MiXCR anew, one entry per CDR3 protein. There are hundreds of thousands of distinct CDR3 sequences in the sample; about 13% occur only once, and over 7.5% lies in the top ten. The time point is: newly diagnosed GD, antithyroid drugs for less than 3 months. There was RNA extracted from PBMCs, and the TCR library was made from it. The same sample was also studied in work on T cells in Graves' hyperthyroidism and ophthalmopathy.

Sequences were derived from peripheral blood mononuclear cells (PBMCs), sampled at new diagnosis, from a patient treated with antithyroid drugs. The receptors come from a man younger than 40 with Graves disease.

As concerns this clonotype: With a much larger clone just one base away, this may be a read error. This chain uses TRBV20-1 with TRBJ1-2, with D perhaps matching TRBD1 (6 bases). CDR1 is DFQATT and CDR2 is SNEGSKA in the germline V gene (reference sequence). V dropped 4 bases and J dropped 6 bases, with 18 bases sitting between them. The CDR3 is made up of 14 amino acids. CDR3 sequence: CSAILGHLGDGYTF. The DNA of the CDR3 is TGCAGTGCTATTCTGGGACACCTGGGGGATGGCTACACCTTC.

This clonotype has ten or more counts. The chain is built from TRBV11-3 and TRBJ2-1, with 10 bases lining up with TRBD2. The trim removed 5 bases at V and 4 bases at J, leaving 14 bases unmatched. CDR3 length: 18 amino acids. Looked up from germline, CDR1 is SGHNT and CDR2 is YENEEA. For the CDR3, the DNA is TGTGCCAGCAGCCCATCGGTCAGCGGGAGGGCCTCTTACAATGAGCAGTTCTTC. Translated, it gives CASSPSVSGRASYNEQFF. Full variable domain (remainder filled in from reference TRBV11-3 and TRBJ2-1): EAGVVQSPRYKIIEKKQPVAFWCNPISGHNTLYWYLQNLGQGPELLIRYENEEAVDDSQLPKDRFSAERLKGVDSTLKIQPAELGDSAVYLCASSPSVSGRASYNEQFFGPGTRLTVL.

The CDR3 nucleotides are TGCAGTGCTAGCCAAACTGGGAGGTGGGGCACAGATACGCAGTATTTT. It codes for CSASQTGRWGTDTQYF. V usage is TRBV20-1 and J usage is TRBJ2-3, with D perhaps TRBD2 (6 bases). The ends were cut back, 3 bases at V and 1 base at J, with 17 bases in the middle. The germline V gene has CDR1 DFQATT and CDR2 SNEGSKA (reference sequence). The length of the CDR3 is 16 residues.

This clonotype was found many times. The V call is TRBV20-1, the J call TRBJ1-6; possible D gene TRBD1, 5 bases. Germline V gene sequence: CDR1 DFQATT, CDR2 SNEGSKA (reference sequence). V was shortened by 3 bases and J by 6 bases, with 15 bases between the two germline ends. The CDR3 sequence is 15 residues long. CDR3 bases: TGCAGTGCTAGGCCGGTGTGGGGCGTTAATTCACCCCTCCACTTT. Amino acid sequence: CSARPVWGVNSPLHF.

This clonotype was found a few times. This clone may be a read error of a much larger clone one base away. The chain is built from TRBV27 and TRBJ1-1; a possible D gene is TRBD1 (5 bases). This CDR3 is built from 14 residues. Germline assignment: CDR1 MNHEY and CDR2 SMNVEV (reference sequence). The DNA for the CDR3 is TGTGCCTGCAGTTTAGCATCAATCGGGGGTGAAGCTTTCTTT. This gives the protein CACSLASIGGEAFF.

At least ten counts were recorded for this clonotype. The chain joins TRBV4-1 to TRBJ1-4; 9 nucleotides agree with TRBD1. From germline, CDR1 is MGHRA and CDR2 YSYEKL. With V trimmed by 4 bases and J by 7 bases, 7 bases remained unmatched. This CDR3 spans 15 amino acids. The chain's CDR3 is CASSRSGQGGEKLFF. DNA of the CDR3: TGCGCCAGCAGCCGGTCGGGACAGGGAGGTGAAAAACTGTTTTTT.

This clonotype was picked up many times. Just one base apart from a much larger clone, this may be a read error. This sequence joins TRBV2 and TRBJ1-5, with 7 bases that match TRBD1. V lost 3 bases to trimming and J lost 9 bases; unmatched junction nucleotides: 14. Germline V gene lookup returns CDR1 SNHLY and CDR2 FYNNEI. CDR3 length: 16 amino acids. Here the CDR3 reads CASSDLQGGADRPQHF. The DNA of the CDR3 is TGTGCCAGCAGTGACCTCCAGGGGGGTGCGGATCGGCCCCAGCATTTT.

In its sample, this clonotype was seen many times. The chain carries TRBV29-1 and TRBJ2-7; 14 bases align to TRBD2. CDR1 and CDR2 (germline): SQVTM, ANQGSEA. J gave up 4 bases and V 2 bases, and 7 bases lay outside the gene matches. This CDR3 has 16 amino acids. This CDR3 is CSVEQGLAGARYEQYF. CDR3 nucleotides: TGCAGCGTTGAACAGGGACTAGCGGGAGCCAGGTACGAGCAGTACTTC.

In its sample, this clonotype was seen many times. The J gene is TRBJ2-7, the V gene TRBV6-2 or TRBV6-3; possible D gene TRBD1, 5 bases. V dropped 4 bases and J dropped 7 bases, with 8 bases sitting between them. Germline values: CDR1 MNHEY, CDR2 SVGEGT. The CDR3 loop spans 11 amino acids. CDR3 DNA: TGTGCCAGCAGTTCCAGGGTAGAGCAGTACTTC. Encoded protein: CASSSRVEQYF.

This clonotype has a handful of counts. The V call is TRBV6-1, the J call TRBJ1-5, with a tentative D call TRBD1 (5 bases). The V gene's germline CDR1 is MNHNS and CDR2 SASEGT. The CDR3 is made up of 14 amino acids. The ends were cut back, 6 bases at V and 1 base at J, with 10 bases in the middle. In DNA, the CDR3 is TGTGCCAGCAGCCCCGCAGGGAGCAATCAGCCCCAGCATTTT. Translation: CASSPAGSNQPQHF.

The V and J genes are TRBV15 and TRBJ2-1; 8 nucleotides match TRBD2. V lost 5 bases to trimming and J lost 1 base; unmatched junction nucleotides: 4. CDR3 length equals 15 residues. Germline assignment: CDR1 LNHNV and CDR2 YYDKDF (reference sequence). CDR3 sequence: CATSPGLGSYNEQFF. CDR3 nucleotide sequence: TGTGCCACCAGCCCGGGACTAGGTTCCTACAATGAGCAGTTCTTC.

This clonotype was detected many times. Germline is not matched at one junction end, which may reflect a read error. The rearrangement uses TRBV7-7 and TRBJ1-4; possible D gene TRBD1, 5 bases. Germline V gene data show CDR1 as SSHAT and CDR2 as FNYEAQ (reference sequence). This CDR3 spans 13 amino acids. CDR3 sequence: CASSVGEGEKLFF. CDR3 sequence (DNA): TGTGCTAGCAGCGTAGGGGAAGGCGAAAAACTGTTTTTT.

This clonotype was seen at least ten times. The chain couples TRBV6-5 to TRBJ2-5; 7 bases fit TRBD2. The CDR3 totals 14 residues. CDR1 and CDR2 (germline): MNHEY, SVGAGI. Unmatched junction bases numbered 3, after V lost 0 bases and J lost 5 bases. The CDR3 loop reads CASSYSGGFETQYF. The CDR3 nucleotides are TGTGCCAGCAGTTACTCGGGGGGGTTTGAGACCCAGTACTTC.

The chain's CDR3 is CASTGSSGANVLTF. In DNA form, the CDR3 reads TGCGCCAGTACCGGGAGCTCTGGGGCCAACGTCCTGACTTTC. The chain couples TRBV5-1 to TRBJ2-6, with TRBD2 as a possible D gene (6 bases). V lost 8 bases, J lost 0 bases, and 9 bases lay in between. This CDR3 has 14 amino acids. Looked up from germline, CDR1 is SGHRS and CDR2 is YFSETQ.

This clonotype was detected many times. This chain joins TRBV28 and TRBJ2-1; D gene unclear. Trimming shortened V by 3 bases and J by 7 bases, and 10 bases separated the two germline ends. Germline V CDR1 and CDR2: MDHEN, SYDVKM. The CDR3 is 13 residues long. The CDR3 here is CASSFVSENEQFF. The DNA of the CDR3 is TGTGCCAGCAGTTTTGTATCCGAGAATGAGCAGTTCTTC.